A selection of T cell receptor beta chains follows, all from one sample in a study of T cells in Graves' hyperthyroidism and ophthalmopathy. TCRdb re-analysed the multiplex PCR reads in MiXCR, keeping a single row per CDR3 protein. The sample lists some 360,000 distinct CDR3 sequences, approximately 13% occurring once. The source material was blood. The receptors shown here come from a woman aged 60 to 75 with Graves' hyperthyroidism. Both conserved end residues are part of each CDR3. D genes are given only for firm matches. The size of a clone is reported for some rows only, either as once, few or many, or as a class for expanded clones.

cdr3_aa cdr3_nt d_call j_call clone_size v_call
CASSHQPETQYF TGTGCCAGCAGCCACCAACCGGAGACCCAGTACTTC - TRBJ2-5 many TRBV12-3/TRBV12-4
CASIPSGNYGYTF TGTGCCAGCATCCCCAGTGGGAACTATGGCTACACCTTC - TRBJ1-2 many TRBV6-1
CSSSSGRWDEQYF TGCAGCTCCTCTAGCGGGAGATGGGACGAGCAGTACTTC TRBD2 TRBJ2-7 few TRBV20-1
CASSRTTMRADTQYF TGTGCCAGCAGCCGAACAACTATGCGGGCAGATACGCAGTATTTT - TRBJ2-3 many TRBV14
CASSRSGGRDTQAFF TGTGCCAGCAGTAGGTCAGGGGGCCGTGATACTCAAGCTTTCTTT TRBD1 TRBJ1-1 - TRBV28
CASSRTGDPYEQYF TGCGCCAGCAGCCGGACAGGGGACCCCTACGAGCAGTACTTC TRBD1 TRBJ2-7 many TRBV5-1
CSVEPASGDTQYF TGCAGCGTTGAGCCCGCGTCCGGAGATACGCAGTATTTT - TRBJ2-3 many TRBV29-1
CASSQGTSGSLNEQFF TGCGCCAGCAGCCAAGGGACTAGCGGGAGTCTCAATGAGCAGTTCTTC TRBD2 TRBJ2-1 - TRBV4-1
CASRARQGSEQYF TGTGCCAGCAGGGCAAGACAGGGAAGCGAGCAGTACTTC TRBD1 TRBJ2-7 many TRBV12-3/TRBV12-4
CATTPEGNTEAFF TGTGCCACCACCCCCGAAGGGAACACTGAAGCTTTCTTT - TRBJ1-1 many TRBV2
CASTGPLSGNTIYF TGTGCCAGCACCGGGCCCCTCTCTGGAAACACCATATATTTT - TRBJ1-3 - TRBV6-1
CAISDISYNSPLHF TGTGCCATCAGTGATATCTCCTATAATTCACCCCTCCACTTT - TRBJ1-6 few TRBV10-3
CASSSMTGIEETQYF TGTGCCAGCAGCTCGATGACAGGGATCGAAGAGACCCAGTACTTC TRBD1 TRBJ2-5 - TRBV7-6
CASSPTATGGTEAFF TGTGCCAGCTCACCCACCGCGACAGGGGGCACTGAAGCTTTCTTT TRBD1 TRBJ1-1 many TRBV18
CASSFNTQGYYEQYF TGCGCCAGCAGCTTTAACACACAGGGTTACTACGAGCAGTACTTC - TRBJ2-7 many TRBV5-1
CASLDSVSRNEQFF TGTGCCAGCTTGGACTCAGTGAGTCGCAATGAGCAGTTCTTC - TRBJ2-1 many TRBV2
CASSAWTGSGNTIYF TGTGCCAGCAGCGCATGGACGGGGTCTGGAAACACCATATATTTT - TRBJ1-3 - TRBV9
CASSPWGYEQYF TGTGCCAGCAGCCCCTGGGGGTACGAGCAGTACTTC - TRBJ2-7 - TRBV5-5
CANSEMSGIAGYTF TGCGCCAACAGCGAAATGTCGGGTATTGCTGGCTACACCTTC - TRBJ1-2 few TRBV5-1
CASSVKASGPDTQYF TGTGCCAGCAGCGTGAAGGCTAGCGGACCAGATACGCAGTATTTT TRBD2 TRBJ2-3 many TRBV9
CASSLTGGSNEQFF TGTGCCAGCAGCTTGACAGGAGGTTCCAATGAGCAGTTCTTC - TRBJ2-1 - TRBV7-3
CASTPSGNTGELFF TGTGCCAGCACCCCGTCCGGGAACACCGGGGAGCTGTTTTTT - TRBJ2-2 few TRBV7-2
CASSLAPMGKETQYF TGCGCCAGCAGCTTGGCCCCCATGGGGAAAGAGACCCAGTACTTC - TRBJ2-5 - TRBV5-1
CASSRRTGRGETQYF TGTGCCAGCAGTCGACGGACAGGGAGGGGGGAGACCCAGTACTTC - TRBJ2-5 - TRBV27
CASSAVRAGAGELFF TGTGCCAGCAGCGCGGTTCGGGCGGGGGCCGGGGAGCTGTTTTTT TRBD2 TRBJ2-2 - TRBV7-8
CASSSGQYGTDTQYF TGCGCCAGCAGCTCGGGACAGTACGGGACAGATACGCAGTATTTT TRBD1 TRBJ2-3 few TRBV5-1
CASSQGQGRAFF TGCGCCAGCAGCCAAGGGCAGGGTAGGGCTTTCTTT - TRBJ1-1 - TRBV4-1
CASSVASLSNIQYF TGTGCCAGCAGCGTAGCTTCACTATCTAACATTCAGTACTTC - TRBJ2-4 - TRBV9
CAISGGRASQETQYF TGTGCCATCAGCGGGGGCAGGGCGAGCCAAGAGACCCAGTACTTC - TRBJ2-5 many TRBV10-3
CASSLGGSTGGEKLFF TGTGCCAGCAGCTTGGGGGGGAGTACAGGAGGTGAAAAACTGTTTTTT - TRBJ1-4 - TRBV7-8
CATSEPTGELFF TGTGCCACCAGTGAACCTACCGGGGAGCTGTTTTTT - TRBJ2-2 - TRBV24-1
CASSEAGERTKLFF TGTGCCAGCAGTGAAGCGGGGGAAAGGACGAAACTGTTTTTT - TRBJ1-4 many TRBV2
CASQEFMNTEAFF TGTGCCAGTCAAGAATTCATGAACACTGAAGCTTTCTTT - TRBJ1-1 many TRBV7-8
CASSPSGTGGYTF TGTGCCAGCAGCCCTTCCGGGACAGGAGGCTACACCTTC TRBD1 TRBJ1-2 many TRBV3-1
CASSLRVAAPLGWNTGELFF TGTGCCAGCAGTCTCAGGGTAGCCGCCCCCCTCGGTTGGAACACCGGGGAGCTGTTTTTT - TRBJ2-2 many TRBV12-3/TRBV12-4
CASSFGALSYNEQFF TGTGCCAGCAGTTTTGGGGCTCTCTCCTACAATGAGCAGTTCTTC - TRBJ2-1 - TRBV27
CASSKLAGGDYEQYF TGTGCCAGCAGTAAGTTAGCGGGAGGGGACTACGAGCAGTACTTC TRBD2 TRBJ2-7 few TRBV6-1
CASSTGGGFTEAFF TGTGCCAGCAGTACAGGGGGGGGATTCACTGAAGCTTTCTTT TRBD1 TRBJ1-1 - TRBV12-3/TRBV12-4
CASRRDTGELFF TGTGCCAGCCGAAGGGACACCGGGGAGCTGTTTTTT - TRBJ2-2 - TRBV6-1
CASSPRDRGNEQYF TGTGCCAGCAGCCCCCGGGACAGGGGCAACGAGCAGTACTTC TRBD1 TRBJ2-7 many TRBV7-9
CASSGIQGGHGYTF TGTGCCAGCAGCGGAATACAGGGAGGGCATGGCTACACCTTC - TRBJ1-2 few TRBV9
CASSLSSGRSAETQYF TGTGCCAGCAGTTTATCCAGCGGGAGGTCAGCAGAGACCCAGTACTTC TRBD2 TRBJ2-5 many TRBV12-3/TRBV12-4
CASSIDRGHQPQHF TGTGCCAGCAGCATAGACAGGGGGCATCAGCCCCAGCATTTT TRBD1 TRBJ1-5 - TRBV12-3/TRBV12-4